This T cell receptor beta chain was observed in a study of shared T cell receptors in the human thymus. CDR1 and CDR2 (germline): SGHRS, YFSETQ. The length of the CDR3 is 16 residues. V lost 0 bases and J lost 1, with 8 bases in between. Produced via immunoSEQ multiplex PCR; TCRdb's table is partial and in-frame only. The sample yields 600,000 to 900,000 clones, 70% to 90% seen once. A further study also used this sample, focusing on human thymus T cells. That source reports: Unrelated individuals reportedly shared highly overlapping thymic TCR repertoires.

The receptor was isolated from a girl under two years old with a congenital heart defect. The sample consisted of thymocytes. The chain uses TRBV5-1 and TRBJ2-6; D is possibly TRBD1 (6 bases). In DNA, the CDR3 is TGCGCCAGCAGCTTGGCAGGGGAGTCTGGGGCCAACGTCCTGACTTTC. Amino acid sequence: CASSLAGESGANVLTF.